A selection of T cell receptor beta chains follows, all from one sample in a study of blood T cell repertoires in COVID-19. Measured with immunoSEQ multiplex PCR; TCRdb has only the in-frame clones, and not every one. The table includes about 380,000 clones, over 75% detected once. Sequences were obtained from PBMCs or T cells enriched from blood (not recorded which). The source of these receptors is a man aged 25 to 40 who had recovered from COVID-19. CDR3s include the opening cysteine and the closing phenylalanine or tryptophan. D genes are given only for firm matches. The size field is filled for only some rows; it gives once, few, many or a size class.

abundance	len	d_gene	j_gene	v_gene	CDR3nt	CDR3aa
-	18	-	TRBJ2-2	TRBV11-2	TGTGCCAGCAGCTTATTTCGCTTCATGAGTTCACCGGCCGGGGAGCTGTTTTTT	CASSLFRFMSSPAGELFF
-	14	-	TRBJ1-2	TRBV5-6	TGTGCCAGCAGCTTGGAGCGGGGAAGTTATGGCTACACCTTC	CASSLERGSYGYTF
-	13	TRBD1	TRBJ1-1	TRBV30	TGTGCCTGGAGCGACAGGGGGCGGACTGAAGCTTTCTTT	CAWSDRGRTEAFF
-	15	TRBD1	TRBJ1-1	TRBV30	TGTGCCTGGAGTTCCGGACAGGTCAGGGACGCTGAAGCTTTCTTT	CAWSSGQVRDAEAFF
-	16	TRBD1	TRBJ1-1	TRBV11-2	TGTGCCAGCAGCTTCAACCAGGGGGAACGGATCACTGAAGCTTTCTTT	CASSFNQGERITEAFF
-	16	TRBD1	TRBJ1-2	TRBV29-1	TGCAGCGTCCAAATGTCGGACAGGGCAGTGAACTATGGCTACACCTTC	CSVQMSDRAVNYGYTF
-	15	-	TRBJ1-2	TRBV6-2/TRBV6-3	TGTGCCAGCAGTTACTCGCAGGCCACTAACTATGGCTACACCTTC	CASSYSQATNYGYTF
-	13	-	TRBJ2-1	TRBV11-2	TGTGCCAGCAGCTCGAACAGGTACAATGAGCAGTTCTTC	CASSSNRYNEQFF
-	16	TRBD1	TRBJ2-3	TRBV5-4	TGTGCCAGCACGACCGACAGGGGGCATGACACAGATACGCAGTATTTT	CASTTDRGHDTDTQYF
-	15	-	TRBJ1-4	TRBV7-9	TGTGCCAGCAGCTTACGACAGTCAACTAATGAAAAACTGTTTTTT	CASSLRQSTNEKLFF
-	11	-	TRBJ1-6	TRBV30	TGTGCCTGGAGTTCCGAGTCACCCCTCCACTTT	CAWSSESPLHF
-	13	-	TRBJ1-2	TRBV4-3	TGCGCCAGCAGCCAAGATAGAGGCTATGGCTACACCTTC	CASSQDRGYGYTF
-	15	TRBD1	TRBJ2-7	TRBV10-2	TGCGCCAGCAGTTACCCAGGACAGGGAGCCAACGAGCAGTACTTC	CASSYPGQGANEQYF
-	16	-	TRBJ1-1	TRBV5-1	TGCGCCAGCAGCCTGGCTCCCTCTGGGGGCGACACTGAAGCTTTCTTT	CASSLAPSGGDTEAFF
few	14	TRBD1	TRBJ2-2	TRBV30	TGTGCCTGGAAGACAGGGACGAACACCGGGGAGCTGTTTTTT	CAWKTGTNTGELFF